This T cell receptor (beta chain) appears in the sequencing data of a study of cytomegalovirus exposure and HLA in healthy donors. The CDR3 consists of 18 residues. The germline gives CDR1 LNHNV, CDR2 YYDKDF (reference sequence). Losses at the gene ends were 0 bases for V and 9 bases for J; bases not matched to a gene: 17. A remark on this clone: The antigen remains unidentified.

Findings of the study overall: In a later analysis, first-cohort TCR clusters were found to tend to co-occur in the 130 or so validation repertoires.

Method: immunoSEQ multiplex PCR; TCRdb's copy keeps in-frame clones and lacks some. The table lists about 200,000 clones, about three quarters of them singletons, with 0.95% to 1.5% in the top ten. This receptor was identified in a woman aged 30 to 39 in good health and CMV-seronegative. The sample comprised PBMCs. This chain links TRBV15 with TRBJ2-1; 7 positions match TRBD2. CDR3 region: CATSRDLRARGVGGEQFF. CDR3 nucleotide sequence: TGTGCCACCAGCAGAGATCTCAGGGCTCGGGGGGTAGGAGGTGAGCAGTTCTTC.